Sequencing of this TCR beta chain was carried out in a study of vaccination effects on CD4 cells after COVID-19. Points on this clone: What it recognizes is unknown.

The CDR3 sequence is 14 residues long. The V end lost 5 bases, the J end lost 4 bases, and 14 bases lay between the germline ends. The germline V gene has CDR1 SNHLY and CDR2 FYNNEI. Produced via immunoSEQ multiplex PCR; TCRdb's table is partial and in-frame only. Of some 79,000 clones detected, 60% to 80% appear once; the ten largest clones hold 1.5% to 2%. Expansion with viral peptide pools was applied to antigen-specific CD4+ T cells by the ViraFEST assay prior to sequencing. Following a roughly 9-day culture, CD4+ T cells were purified. Cultures had half their medium replaced with IL-2 medium on days 3 and 7.

The sequence came from a human donor who received a COVID-19 vaccine. The source material was CD4+ T cells from PBMCs cultured with HCoV-229E spike peptides, sampled before COVID-19 vaccination. The rearrangement joins TRBV2 to TRBJ1-2; the D gene is possibly TRBD1 (5 bases). The CDR3 sequence: CASSFGQGLYGYTF. CDR3 bases: TGTGCCAGCAGTTTTGGGCAGGGCCTCTATGGCTACACCTTC.